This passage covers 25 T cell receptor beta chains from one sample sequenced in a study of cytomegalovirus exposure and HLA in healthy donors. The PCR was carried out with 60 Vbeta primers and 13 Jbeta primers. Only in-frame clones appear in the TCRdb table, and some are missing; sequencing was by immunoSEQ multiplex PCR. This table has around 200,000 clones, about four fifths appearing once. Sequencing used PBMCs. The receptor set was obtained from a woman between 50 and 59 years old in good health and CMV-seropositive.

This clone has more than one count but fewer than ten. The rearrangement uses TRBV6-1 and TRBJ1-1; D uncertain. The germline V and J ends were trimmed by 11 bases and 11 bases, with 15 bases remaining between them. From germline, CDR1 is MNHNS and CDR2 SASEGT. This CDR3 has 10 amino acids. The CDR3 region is CAGGLFGAFF. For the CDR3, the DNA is TGTGCCGGCGGTCTCTTTGGGGCTTTCTTT.

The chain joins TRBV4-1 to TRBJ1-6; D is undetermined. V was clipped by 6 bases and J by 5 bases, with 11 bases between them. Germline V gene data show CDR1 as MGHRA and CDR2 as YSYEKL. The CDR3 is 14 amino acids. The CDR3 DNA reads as TGCGCCAGCAGTCCTGGGCTCAATAATTCACCCCTCCACTTT. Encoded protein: CASSPGLNNSPLHF.

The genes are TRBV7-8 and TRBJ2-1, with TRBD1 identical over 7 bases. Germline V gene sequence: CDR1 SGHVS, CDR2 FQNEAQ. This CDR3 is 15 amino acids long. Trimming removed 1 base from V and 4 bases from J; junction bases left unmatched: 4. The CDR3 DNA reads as TGTGCCAGCAGCTTAGTTGGACAGGTATACAATGAGCAGTTCTTC. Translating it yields CASSLVGQVYNEQFF.

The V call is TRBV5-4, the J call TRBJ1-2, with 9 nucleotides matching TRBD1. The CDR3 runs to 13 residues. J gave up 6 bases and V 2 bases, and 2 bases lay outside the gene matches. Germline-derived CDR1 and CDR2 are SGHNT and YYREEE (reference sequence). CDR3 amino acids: CASSFRTGDGYTF. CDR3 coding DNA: TGTGCCAGCAGCTTTCGGACAGGGGATGGCTACACCTTC.

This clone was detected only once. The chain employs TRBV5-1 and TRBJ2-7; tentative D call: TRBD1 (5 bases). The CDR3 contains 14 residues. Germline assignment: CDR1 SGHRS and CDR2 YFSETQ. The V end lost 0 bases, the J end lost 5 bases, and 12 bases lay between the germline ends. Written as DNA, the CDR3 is TGCGCCAGCAGCTTGGTCCAGGGAAGGGACGAGCAGTACTTC. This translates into CASSLVQGRDEQYF.

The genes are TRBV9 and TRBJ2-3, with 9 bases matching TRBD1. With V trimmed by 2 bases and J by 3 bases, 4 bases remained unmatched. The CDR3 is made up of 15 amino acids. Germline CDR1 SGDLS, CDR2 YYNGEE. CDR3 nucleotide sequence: TGTGCCAGCAGCGTCTCCGGGACAGGGACAGATACGCAGTATTTT. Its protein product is CASSVSGTGTDTQYF.

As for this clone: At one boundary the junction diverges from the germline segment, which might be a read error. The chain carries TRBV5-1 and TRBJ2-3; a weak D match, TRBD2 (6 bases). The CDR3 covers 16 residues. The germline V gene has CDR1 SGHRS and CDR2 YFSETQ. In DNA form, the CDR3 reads TGTGCCAGCAGAAACGGGTTAGCGGAGGTTACAGATACGCAGTATTTT. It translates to CASRNGLAEVTDTQYF.

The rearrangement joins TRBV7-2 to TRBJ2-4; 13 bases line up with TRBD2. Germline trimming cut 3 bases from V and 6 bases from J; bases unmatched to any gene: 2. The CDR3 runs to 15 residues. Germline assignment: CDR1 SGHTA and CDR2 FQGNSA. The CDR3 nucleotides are TGTGCCAGCAGCTTGACTAGCGGGGGGATAAACATTCAGTACTTC. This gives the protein CASSLTSGGINIQYF.

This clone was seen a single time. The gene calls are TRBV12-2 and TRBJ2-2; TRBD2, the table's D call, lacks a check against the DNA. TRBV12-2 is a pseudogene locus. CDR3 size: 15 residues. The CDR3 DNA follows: TGTGCAAGTCGCTTAGCGGAACTAGGTTTCGGGGAGCTGTTTTTT. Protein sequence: CASRLAELGFGELFF.

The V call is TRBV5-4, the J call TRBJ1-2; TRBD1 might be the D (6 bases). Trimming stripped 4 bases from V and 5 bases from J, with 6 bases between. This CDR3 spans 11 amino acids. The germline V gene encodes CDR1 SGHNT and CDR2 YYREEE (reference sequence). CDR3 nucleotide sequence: TGTGCCAGCAGCCAGGGGTATGGCTACACCTTC. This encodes CASSQGYGYTF.

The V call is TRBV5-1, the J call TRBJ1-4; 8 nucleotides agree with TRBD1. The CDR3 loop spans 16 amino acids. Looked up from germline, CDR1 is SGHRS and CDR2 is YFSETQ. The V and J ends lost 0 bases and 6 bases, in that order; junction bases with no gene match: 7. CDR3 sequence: CASSLAIGTGDEKLFF. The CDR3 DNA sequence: TGCGCCAGCAGCTTGGCCATCGGGACAGGAGATGAAAAACTGTTTTTT.

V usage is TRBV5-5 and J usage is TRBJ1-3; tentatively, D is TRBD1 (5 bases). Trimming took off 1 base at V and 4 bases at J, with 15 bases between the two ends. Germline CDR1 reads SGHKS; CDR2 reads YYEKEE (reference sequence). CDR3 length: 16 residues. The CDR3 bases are TGTGCCAGCAGCTTGCAGCAAGGGGCGCTAGGAAACACCATATATTTT. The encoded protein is CASSLQQGALGNTIYF. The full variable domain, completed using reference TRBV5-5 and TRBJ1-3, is DAGVTQSPTHLIKTRGQQVTLRCSPISGHKSVSWYQQVLGQGPQFIFQYYEKEERGRGNFPDRFSARQFPNYSSELNVNALLLGDSALYLCASSLQQGALGNTIYFGEGSWLTVV.

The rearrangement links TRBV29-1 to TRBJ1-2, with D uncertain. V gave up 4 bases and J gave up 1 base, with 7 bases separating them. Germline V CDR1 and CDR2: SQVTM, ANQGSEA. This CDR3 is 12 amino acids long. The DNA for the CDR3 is TGCAGCGTTGGGAGTGGTAACTATGGCTACACCTTC. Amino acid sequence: CSVGSGNYGYTF.

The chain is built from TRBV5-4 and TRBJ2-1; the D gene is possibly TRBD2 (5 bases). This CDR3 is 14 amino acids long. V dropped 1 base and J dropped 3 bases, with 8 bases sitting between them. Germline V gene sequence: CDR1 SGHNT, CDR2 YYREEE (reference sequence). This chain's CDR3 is CASSLPGSYNEQFF. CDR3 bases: TGTGCCAGCAGCTTGCCGGGGAGCTACAATGAGCAGTTCTTC. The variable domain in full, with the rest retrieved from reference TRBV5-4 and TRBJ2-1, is ETGVTQSPTHLIKTRGQQVTLRCSSQSGHNTVSWYQQALGQGPQFIFQYYREEENGRGNFPPRFSGLQFPNYSSELNVNALELDDSALYLCASSLPGSYNEQFFGPGTRLTVL.

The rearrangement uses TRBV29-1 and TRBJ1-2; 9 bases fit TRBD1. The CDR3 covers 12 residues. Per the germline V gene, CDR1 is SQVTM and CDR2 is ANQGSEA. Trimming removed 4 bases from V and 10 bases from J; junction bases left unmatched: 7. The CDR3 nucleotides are TGCAGCGTTGGGGGACAGGGAATCCTCTACACCTTC. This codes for CSVGGQGILYTF.

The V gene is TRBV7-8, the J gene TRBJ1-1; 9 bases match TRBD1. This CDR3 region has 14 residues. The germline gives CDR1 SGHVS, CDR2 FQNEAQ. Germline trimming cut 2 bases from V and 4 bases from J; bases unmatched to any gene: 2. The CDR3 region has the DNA TGTGCCAGCAGCTTAACGGACAGGGGCACTGAAGCTTTCTTT. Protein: CASSLTDRGTEAFF.

The CDR3 nucleotides read TGTGCCAGCAGTGTCCTAACCGGGACAGGGAGTAGTGAAGCTTTCTTT. It translates to CASSVLTGTGSSEAFF. This chain joins TRBV25-1 and TRBJ1-1; 9 bases are shared with TRBD1. CDR3 length equals 16 residues. The ends lost 4 bases at V and 7 bases at J; junction bases unmatched: 13. Looked up from germline, CDR1 is MGHDK and CDR2 is SYGVNS.

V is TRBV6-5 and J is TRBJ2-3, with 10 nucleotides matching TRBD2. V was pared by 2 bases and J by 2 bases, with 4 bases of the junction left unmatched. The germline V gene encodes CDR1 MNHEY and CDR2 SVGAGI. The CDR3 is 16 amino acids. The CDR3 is CASSYISGGTTDTQYF. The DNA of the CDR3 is TGTGCCAGCAGTTACATTAGCGGGGGGACCACAGATACGCAGTATTTT.

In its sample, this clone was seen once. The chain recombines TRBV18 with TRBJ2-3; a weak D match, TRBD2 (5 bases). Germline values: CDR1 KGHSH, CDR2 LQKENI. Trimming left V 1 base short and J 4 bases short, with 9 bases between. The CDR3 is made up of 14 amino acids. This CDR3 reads CASSPQRVSDTQYF. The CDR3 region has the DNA TGTGCCAGCTCACCACAGAGGGTTTCAGATACGCAGTATTTT.

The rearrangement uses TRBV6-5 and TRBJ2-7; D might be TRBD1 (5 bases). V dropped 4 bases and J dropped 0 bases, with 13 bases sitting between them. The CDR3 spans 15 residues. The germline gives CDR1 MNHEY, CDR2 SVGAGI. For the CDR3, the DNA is TGTGCCAGCAGTTTGGGGCAAAGACGCTCCTACGAGCAGTACTTC. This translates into CASSLGQRRSYEQYF.

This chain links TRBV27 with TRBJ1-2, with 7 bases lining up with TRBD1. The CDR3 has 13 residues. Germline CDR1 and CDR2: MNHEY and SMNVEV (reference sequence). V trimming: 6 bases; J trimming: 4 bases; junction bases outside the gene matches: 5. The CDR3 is CASSPTGFYGYTF. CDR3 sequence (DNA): TGTGCCAGCAGCCCGACAGGGTTCTATGGCTACACCTTC.

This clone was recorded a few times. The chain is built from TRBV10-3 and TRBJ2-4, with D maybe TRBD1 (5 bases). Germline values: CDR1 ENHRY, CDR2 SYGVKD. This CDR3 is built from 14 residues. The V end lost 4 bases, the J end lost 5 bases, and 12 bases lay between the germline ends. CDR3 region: CAISGGGWENIQYF. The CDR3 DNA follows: TGTGCCATCAGTGGGGGCGGTTGGGAAAACATTCAGTACTTC.

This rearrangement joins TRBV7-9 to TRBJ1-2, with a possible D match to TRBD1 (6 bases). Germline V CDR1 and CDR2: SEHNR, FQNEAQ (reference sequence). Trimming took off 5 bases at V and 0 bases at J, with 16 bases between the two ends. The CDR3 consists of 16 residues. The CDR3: CASSPSRGSPNYGYTF. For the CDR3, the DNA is TGTGCCAGCAGCCCCAGCAGGGGCAGCCCTAACTATGGCTACACCTTC.

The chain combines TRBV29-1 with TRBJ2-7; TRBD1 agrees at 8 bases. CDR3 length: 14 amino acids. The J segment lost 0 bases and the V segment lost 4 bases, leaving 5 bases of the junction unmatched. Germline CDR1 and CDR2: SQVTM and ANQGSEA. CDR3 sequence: CSVGTGTGSYEQYF. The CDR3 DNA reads TGCAGCGTTGGGACCGGGACAGGCTCCTACGAGCAGTACTTC.

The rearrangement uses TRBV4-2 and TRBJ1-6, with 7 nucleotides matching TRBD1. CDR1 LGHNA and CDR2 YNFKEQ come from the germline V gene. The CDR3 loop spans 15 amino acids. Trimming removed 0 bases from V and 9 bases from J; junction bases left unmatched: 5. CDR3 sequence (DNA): TGTGCCAGCAGCCAAGATCGGCAGGGGGGTTCACCCCTCCACTTT. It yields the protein CASSQDRQGGSPLHF.